The rows below give T cell receptor beta chains drawn from one sample of a study of T-cell reconstitution after alpha-beta-depleted transplantation in children. MiXCR was run by TCRdb on the PCR reads, yielding one entry per CDR3 protein. The sample lists some 280,000 distinct CDR3 sequences, about 10% occurring once. The source was PBMCs from the stem cell graft donor, collected from the stem cell graft. Receptor source: a human donor who donated a stem cell graft to a child with SCID. CDR3s include the opening cysteine and the closing phenylalanine or tryptophan. A D gene is named only where the DNA matches it firmly. Clone sizes are given selectively: once, few, many, or a class where the clone is expanded.

>.|TRBJ2-1|TRBV7-7|once
CASSLTYSEPYNEQFF
TGTGCTAGCAGCTTAACGTATAGTGAGCCCTACAATGAGCAGTTCTTC
>.|TRBJ1-5|TRBV6-1|few
CASSPRDRSNQPQHF
TGTGCCAGCAGCCCCCGGGACCGTAGCAATCAGCCCCAGCATTTT
>.|TRBJ2-6|TRBV3-1|.
CASSQRRPFGANVLTF
TGTGCCAGCAGCCAGCGGCGGCCCTTTGGGGCCAACGTCCTGACTTTC
>.|TRBJ1-2|TRBV4-1|.
CASSLNRVNYGYTF
TGCGCCAGCAGCCTTAACAGGGTTAACTATGGCTACACCTTC
>TRBD1|TRBJ2-1|TRBV27|many
CASSLSGTGMNNEQFF
TGTGCCAGCAGTTTAAGCGGGACAGGGATGAATAATGAGCAGTTCTTC
>.|TRBJ2-7|TRBV27|.
CASSLWGPSYEQYF
TGTGCCAGCAGTTTATGGGGGCCCTCCTACGAGCAGTACTTC
>.|TRBJ2-1|TRBV5-1|few
CASSLVAQGKTYNEQFF
TGCGCCAGCAGCTTGGTTGCACAGGGAAAAACCTACAATGAGCAGTTCTTC
>.|TRBJ1-1|TRBV2|.
CASPLTENTEAFF
TGTGCCAGCCCTTTGACAGAAAACACTGAAGCTTTCTTT
>TRBD1|TRBJ1-6|TRBV2|many
CASKLRDSVNSPLHF
TGTGCCAGCAAATTGCGGGACAGCGTTAATTCACCCCTCCACTTT
>TRBD1|TRBJ2-7|TRBV9|many
CASSVLGTGGSHEQYF
TGTGCCAGCAGCGTACTCGGGACAGGGGGCTCCCACGAGCAGTACTTC
>.|TRBJ2-7|TRBV5-1|.
CASSATGTGNPYEQYF
TGCGCCAGCAGCGCCACCGGGACGGGGAATCCCTACGAGCAGTACTTC
>TRBD2|TRBJ2-1|TRBV6-1|many
CASSDGLAGSYNEQFF
TGTGCCAGCAGTGATGGACTAGCGGGGAGCTACAATGAGCAGTTCTTC
>.|TRBJ1-2|TRBV7-8|many
CASSLGRGNYGYTF
TGTGCCAGCAGCTTGGGCCGAGGGAACTATGGCTACACCTTC
>TRBD1|TRBJ2-3|TRBV6-4|few
CASSSPRAGGRDGTDTQYF
TGTGCCAGCAGTAGCCCGAGGGCAGGGGGCAGAGACGGTACAGATACGCAGTATTTT
>TRBD1|TRBJ2-7|TRBV12-3/TRBV12-4|.
CASSYRGFYEQYF
TGTGCCAGCAGTTACAGGGGATTCTACGAGCAGTACTTC
>.|TRBJ2-1|TRBV4-2|many
CASSQDAGGPYNEQFF
TGTGCCAGCAGCCAAGATGCCGGGGGTCCCTACAATGAGCAGTTCTTC
>.|TRBJ1-4|TRBV27|.
CASSKIGATNEKLFF
TGTGCCAGCAGTAAGATAGGCGCAACTAATGAAAAACTGTTTTTT
>TRBD1|TRBJ2-1|TRBV5-1|.
CASSLIGIGQAGDEQFF
TGCGCCAGCAGCTTGATAGGGATTGGACAGGCGGGCGATGAGCAGTTCTTC
>.|TRBJ2-3|TRBV9|few
CASSNGPTGGVDTQYF
TGTGCCAGCAGCAACGGTCCCACGGGGGGCGTAGATACGCAGTATTTT
>.|TRBJ2-6|TRBV12-3/TRBV12-4|many
CASTRGSGANVLTF
TGTGCCAGCACCAGAGGATCTGGGGCCAACGTCCTGACTTTC
>TRBD1|TRBJ2-1|TRBV7-9|few
CASSSKGDRNPHNEQFF
TGTGCCAGCAGCTCTAAGGGGGACAGAAATCCCCACAATGAGCAGTTCTTC
>.|TRBJ2-3|TRBV10-3|.
CAIRATDTDTQYF
TGTGCCATCAGGGCGACGGACACAGATACGCAGTATTTT
>.|TRBJ2-3|TRBV5-8|many
CASSRGFTTDTQYF
TGTGCCAGCAGCAGGGGCTTTACCACAGATACGCAGTATTTT
>TRBD1|TRBJ1-2|TRBV7-2|few
CASSLRDSNYGYTF
TGTGCCAGCAGCTTAAGGGACAGTAACTATGGCTACACCTTC
>TRBD1|TRBJ1-5|TRBV27|few
CASSPRTGGHNQPQHF
TGTGCCAGCAGTCCCCGGACAGGGGGCCACAATCAGCCCCAGCATTTT
>.|TRBJ2-7|TRBV2|many
CASRNRGSYEQYF
TGTGCCAGCAGGAATCGGGGCTCCTACGAGCAGTACTTC
>.|TRBJ2-7|TRBV11-2|many
CASRQIGYEQYF
TGTGCCAGCAGACAAATCGGCTACGAGCAGTACTTC
>TRBD1|TRBJ1-1|TRBV5-6|.
CASSRQGAPNTEAFF
TGTGCCAGCAGCCGACAGGGGGCGCCGAACACTGAAGCTTTCTTT
>.|TRBJ1-2|TRBV12-3/TRBV12-4|.
CASSPGWGGFGYTF
TGTGCCAGCAGTCCGGGGTGGGGGGGCTTTGGCTACACCTTC
>.|TRBJ2-1|TRBV12-3/TRBV12-4|few
CASRAPGPHYNEQFF
TGTGCCAGCAGAGCCCCGGGACCCCACTACAATGAGCAGTTCTTC
>.|TRBJ2-3|TRBV5-4|.
CASSLYDGGTDTQYF
TGTGCCAGCAGCCTGTATGACGGAGGCACAGATACGCAGTATTTT
>.|TRBJ1-1|TRBV27|few
CASGDPGRKAFF
TGTGCCAGCGGGGATCCGGGACGAAAAGCTTTCTTT
>.|TRBJ2-3|TRBV11-3|.
CASSAAGGAADTQYF
TGTGCCAGCAGCGCAGCAGGGGGGGCCGCCGATACGCAGTATTTT
>TRBD1|TRBJ2-3|TRBV6-1|few
CASSEVGTGEYF
TGTGCCAGCAGTGAAGTTGGGACAGGGGAGTATTTT
>.|TRBJ2-3|TRBV7-2|.
CASSLERQYTDTQYF
TGTGCCAGCAGCTTAGAGAGGCAGTACACAGATACGCAGTATTTT
>TRBD1|TRBJ2-2|TRBV12-3/TRBV12-4|.
CASSRQGSTGELFF
TGTGCCAGCAGCCGACAGGGAAGCACCGGGGAGCTGTTTTTT
>.|TRBJ1-1|TRBV12-3/TRBV12-4|.
CASRKGGSEAFF
TGTGCCAGCAGGAAGGGGGGAAGTGAAGCTTTCTTT
>TRBD1|TRBJ2-3|TRBV19|few
CASSMGQGPADTQYF
TGTGCCAGTAGTATGGGACAGGGGCCCGCAGATACGCAGTATTTT
>.|TRBJ1-1|TRBV10-3|few
CAIRGSNTEAFF
TGTGCCATCAGGGGGTCTAACACTGAAGCTTTCTTT
>.|TRBJ2-7|TRBV6-1|few
CASSAPWAEQYF
TGTGCCAGCAGCGCCCCGTGGGCCGAGCAGTACTTC
>.|TRBJ1-2|TRBV27|few
CASSPGFPTRGGYTF
TGTGCCAGCAGCCCAGGGTTTCCGACCCGGGGTGGCTACACCTTC
>TRBD2|TRBJ2-2|TRBV7-9|.
CASSSLGLAGRTGELFF
TGTGCCAGCAGCTCCCTCGGGCTAGCGGGAAGAACCGGGGAGCTGTTTTTT
>.|TRBJ1-2|TRBV10-3|.
CAISESQDNYGYTF
TGTGCCATCAGTGAGTCGCAGGATAACTATGGCTACACCTTC
>.|TRBJ1-4|TRBV5-1|many
CASSAGRVGEKLFF
TGCGCCAGCAGCGCGGGCCGCGTGGGTGAAAAACTGTTTTTT
>.|TRBJ2-5|TRBV2|few
CASSEALAGKETQYF
TGTGCCAGCAGTGAAGCGCTGGCAGGGAAGGAGACCCAGTACTTC
>.|TRBJ2-2|TRBV9|many
CASSLRLAGELFF
TGTGCCAGCAGCCTGCGGCTAGCCGGGGAGCTGTTTTTT
>TRBD2|TRBJ2-3|TRBV20-1|.
CSSADWSGGTDTQYF
TGCAGTTCCGCCGACTGGAGCGGGGGGACAGATACGCAGTATTTT
>TRBD2|TRBJ2-1|TRBV20-1|.
CSAKAGGGIDEQFF
TGCAGTGCTAAAGCGGGGGGGGGAATCGATGAGCAGTTCTTC
>TRBD1|TRBJ2-7|TRBV13|few
CASSQNRGFHEQYF
TGTGCCAGCAGCCAAAACAGGGGTTTCCACGAGCAGTACTTC
>TRBD1|TRBJ1-6|TRBV5-1|.
CASSFITQGAYFVSPLHF
TGCGCCAGCAGCTTCATAACACAGGGGGCGTACTTCGTATCACCCCTCCACTTT
>TRBD2|TRBJ2-3|TRBV6-1|few
CASTEGLTSTDTQYF
TGTGCCAGCACCGAGGGACTAACTAGCACAGATACGCAGTATTTT
>.|TRBJ1-4|TRBV12-3/TRBV12-4|.
CASSYRGAEKLFF
TGTGCCAGCAGTTACCGAGGTGCAGAAAAACTGTTTTTT
>.|TRBJ2-2|TRBV24-1|.
CATSESGQYTGELFF
TGTGCCACCAGTGAGTCGGGACAATACACCGGGGAGCTGTTTTTT
>.|TRBJ1-2|TRBV6-1|few
CASSLTGTLDLGYTF
TGTGCCAGCAGCCTCACCGGGACATTGGACTTGGGCTACACCTTC
>TRBD1|TRBJ2-2|TRBV12-3/TRBV12-4|many
CASSPHRGNTGELFF
TGTGCCAGCAGTCCTCACAGGGGAAACACCGGGGAGCTGTTTTTT
>.|TRBJ2-7|TRBV7-3|.
CASSSQGSGEQYF
TGTGCCAGCAGCTCACAGGGTAGCGGCGAGCAGTACTTC
>.|TRBJ2-3|TRBV12-3/TRBV12-4|many
CASTPLGGADTQYF
TGTGCCAGCACCCCCCTGGGAGGTGCAGATACGCAGTATTTT
>TRBD2|TRBJ2-1|TRBV5-1|many
CASSSGTSGGYNEQFF
TGCGCCAGCAGCAGCGGGACTAGCGGGGGGTACAATGAGCAGTTCTTC
>.|TRBJ2-2|TRBV7-3|few
CASSTITENTGELFF
TGTGCCAGCAGTACTATCACAGAGAACACCGGGGAGCTGTTTTTT